The rows below give T cell receptor beta chains drawn from one sample of a study of siplizumab effects on memory and regulatory T cells. This table comes from immunoSEQ multiplex PCR, and its TCRdb copy is limited to in-frame clones, with some not included. The repertoire holds some 52,000 clones, with 95% to 97% as singletons. Sample: naive CD4+ T cells sorted from blood. These receptors originate from a human donor in good health. The conserved cysteine and the conserved F or W are not part of the CDR3 here. The order of the fields is V gene, J gene, CDR3 protein.

TRBV19	TRBJ1-3	ASSYLSGNTIY
TRBV4-1	TRBJ1-2	ASSQNQGINYGYT
TRBV7-8	TRBJ2-3	ASSRLLGRSSRDYTQY
TRBV11-1	TRBJ2-2	ASRTYRVGRTGELF
TRBV9	TRBJ2-7	ASSVATQGTTYEQY
TRBV13	TRBJ2-2	ASSLPDFNTGELF
TRBV5-4	TRBJ1-2	ASRGQAPPYGYT
TRBV6-5	TRBJ1-1	ASSYSIIPNTEAF
TRBV30	TRBJ2-7	AWSPLGTGTTHEQY
TRBV18	TRBJ1-2	ASSPRGYEVNYGYT
TRBV30	TRBJ1-5	AWSVNSRGGNQPQH
TRBV6-4	TRBJ2-2	ASSEVGGTGELF
TRBV27	TRBJ2-2	ASSLYPTPGELF
TRBV5-4	TRBJ2-7	ASSSNRPGILY
TRBV9	TRBJ1-2	ASSVEGLDYGYT
TRBV14	TRBJ1-1	ASSRWDLRNTEAF
TRBV6-5	TRBJ1-4	ASSYGTGNEKLF
TRBV7-2	TRBJ2-1	ASSLWTIEQF
TRBV6-5	TRBJ2-2	ASSWTGGDTGELF
TRBV6-5	TRBJ2-6	ASSYSMRAGANVLT
TRBV6-5	TRBJ1-2	ASSPRGYYGYT
TRBV29-1	TRBJ2-2	SVGGSSVQNTGELF
TRBV5-4	TRBJ2-1	ASSGRSGLAGHEQF
TRBV5-1	TRBJ2-7	ASSPRGTSNEQY
TRBV18	TRBJ1-2	ASSPTPGNYGYT
TRBV19	TRBJ1-1	ASSILSRTEAF
TRBV11-3	TRBJ2-3	ASSFRTSGVSPSTDTQY
TRBV6-5	TRBJ1-4	ASSYTSGNEKLF
TRBV7-3	TRBJ2-3	ASSPSGSTDTQY
TRBV5-4	TRBJ2-1	ASSLFSGGMSYNEQF
TRBV9	TRBJ2-5	ASSVGRGGETQY
TRBV9	TRBJ2-5	ASSVGGEGWETQY
TRBV7-9	TRBJ2-1	ASSLGLAGNEQF
TRBV27	TRBJ2-7	ASSLAPYSNYEQY
TRBV2	TRBJ2-1	ASRSIAVYNEQF
TRBV7-8	TRBJ1-1	ASRPLWTEAF
TRBV4-2	TRBJ2-1	ASSQVATSSYNEQF
TRBV19	TRBJ2-2	ASRGTSGELF
TRBV6-5	TRBJ2-7	ASSLEGYEQY
TRBV5-1	TRBJ1-6	ASSLGGAGVSPLH
TRBV6-6	TRBJ2-3	ASKDSLSTDTQY
TRBV19	TRBJ1-4	ASSGRDGNEKLF
TRBV5-1	TRBJ2-6	ASSLELAGGSGANVLT
TRBV30	TRBJ2-1	AWRGQSSYNAQF
TRBV5-4	TRBJ2-2	ASSLAPRVGTGELF